A selection of T cell receptor beta chains follows, all from one sample in a study of Graves' ophthalmopathy and Graves' hyperthyroidism. TCRdb fed the multiplex PCR reads into MiXCR, producing one record per CDR3 protein. Among 400,000 or so distinct CDR3 sequences listed, 17% were seen once. The source material was peripheral blood. The receptors stem from an adult woman with stable Graves' hyperthyroidism. Each CDR3 is given with its conserved first and last residue. The D gene is left open where the match is weak. Only part of the rows carry a size: once, few, many, or a class if the clone is expanded.

d_call j_call v_call cdr3_length clone_size cdr3_nt cdr3_aa
TRBD1 TRBJ1-2 TRBV12-3/TRBV12-4 16 many TGTGCCAGCAGTTCCAGGACAGGGAGAGAATGGTATGGCTACACCTTC CASSSRTGREWYGYTF
NA TRBJ2-7 TRBV20-1 15 NA TGCAGTGCTAGAGATCTGCGGGGTCTGGGGCTCGAGCAGTACTTC CSARDLRGLGLEQYF
TRBD2 TRBJ2-7 TRBV10-3 14 many TGTGCCATCAGTGAGACGGGGGGGGCCTACGAGCAGTACTTC CAISETGGAYEQYF
NA TRBJ1-2 TRBV28 14 many TGTGCCAGCAGTTTTCTGGGACGGTCTTATGGCTACACCTTC CASSFLGRSYGYTF
TRBD2 TRBJ2-7 TRBV4-1 15 many TGCGCCAGCAGCCAACTCGGGAGGGGTAGGCACGAGCAGTACTTC CASSQLGRGRHEQYF
NA TRBJ2-5 TRBV15 16 many TGTGCCACCAGCAGAGACGGAGGGGGAGGGTCAGAGACCCAGTACTTC CATSRDGGGGSETQYF
NA TRBJ1-2 TRBV12-3/TRBV12-4 13 many TGTGCCAGCAGCCCCTGGGGGCAATCGGGCTACACCTTC CASSPWGQSGYTF
NA TRBJ2-5 TRBV12-3/TRBV12-4 13 many TGTGCCAGCAGGGACAGAAGGGAAGAGACCCAGTACTTC CASRDRREETQYF
TRBD2 TRBJ2-4 TRBV4-3 13 NA TGCGCCAGCAGCCCTGGACTAGGTAACATTCAGTACTTC CASSPGLGNIQYF
NA TRBJ2-2 TRBV11-3 13 few TGTGCCAGCAGCTTATTGGGTACCGGGGAGCTGTTGTTT CASSLLGTGELLF
NA TRBJ1-5 TRBV6-5 12 many TGTGCCAGCACCTCAGGTAATCAGCCCCAGCATTTT CASTSGNQPQHF
NA TRBJ1-1 TRBV19 14 many TGTGCCAGTAGTATTAGGGCCATGAACACTGAAGCTTTCTTT CASSIRAMNTEAFF
NA TRBJ1-6 TRBV4-2 15 many TGTGCCAGCAGCCAAGATTGGCAGACTAATTCACCCCTCCACTTT CASSQDWQTNSPLHF